This T cell receptor beta chain was identified in a study of blood T cell repertoires in COVID-19. Generated by immunoSEQ multiplex PCR, the TCRdb table keeps only in-frame clones and is missing some. The profile shows hundreds of thousands of clones, roughly 89% of them singletons. Those who participated ranged in age from about 18 to 89 years and resided in 24 US areas. Germline V gene data show CDR1 as LGHDT and CDR2 as YNNKEL (reference sequence). Trimming took 0 bases from V and 7 from J, leaving 10 bases between them. This CDR3 has 14 amino acids. The sequence derives from a young woman with acute COVID-19. The chain couples TRBV3-1 (or the pseudogene TRBV3-2) to TRBJ2-4; maybe TRBD1 (6 bases). Source material: PBMCs or T cells enriched from blood (not recorded which). CDR3 coding DNA: TGTGCCAGCAGCCAAGAATGGCAGGGGAACATTCAGTACTTC. Translating gives CASSQEWQGNIQYF.